This TCR beta chain was captured by sequencing in a study of CD8 T cells in ankylosing spondylitis. Regarding the study as a whole: In peripheral blood, disease-linked CD8+ clones occurred at relatively low frequencies. A motif in TCR beta, a set of fewer than ten highly homologous variants, appeared characteristic of ankylosing spondylitis blood. Certain motif variants had earlier been reported in reactive arthritis synovial fluid and blood.

5'-RACE, quantitative and with molecular barcodes, yielded the TCR beta libraries. TCRdb re-called the 5' RACE reads through MiXCR, storing one row per CDR3 protein. The profile shows around 250,000 distinct CDR3 sequences, about 11% of them singletons. In its sample, this clonotype was seen a few times. Its antigen is currently unknown. This CDR3 is built from 12 residues. With 4 bases removed from V and 1 base from J, the gap between germline ends came to 7 bases. Germline CDR1 is SQVTM and CDR2 is ANQGSEA. The specimen sequenced was blood, either unsorted or a sorted T cell fraction (not recorded which). The receptor was derived from a male donor with ankylosing spondylitis or in good health (not recorded which). This sequence joins TRBV29-1 and TRBJ1-1, with no clear D. The CDR3 nucleotides are TGCAGCGTTGTGTCAGAGAACACTGAAGCTTTCTTT. It specifies CSVVSENTEAFF.